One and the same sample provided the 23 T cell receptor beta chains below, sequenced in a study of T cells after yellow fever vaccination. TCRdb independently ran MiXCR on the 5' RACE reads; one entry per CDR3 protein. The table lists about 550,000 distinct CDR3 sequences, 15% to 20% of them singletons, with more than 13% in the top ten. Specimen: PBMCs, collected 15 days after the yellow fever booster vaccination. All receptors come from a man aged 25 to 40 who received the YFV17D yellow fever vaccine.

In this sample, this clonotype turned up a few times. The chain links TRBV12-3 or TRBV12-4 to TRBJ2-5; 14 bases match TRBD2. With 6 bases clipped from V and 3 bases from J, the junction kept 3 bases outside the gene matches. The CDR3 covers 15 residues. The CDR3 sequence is CASSTGLAGEETQYF. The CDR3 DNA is TGTGCCAGCAGCACGGGACTAGCGGGGGAAGAGACCCAGTACTTC.

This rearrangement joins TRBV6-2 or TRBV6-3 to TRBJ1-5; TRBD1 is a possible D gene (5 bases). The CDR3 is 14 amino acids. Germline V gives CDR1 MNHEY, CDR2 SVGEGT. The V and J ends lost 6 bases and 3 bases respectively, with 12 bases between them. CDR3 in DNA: TGTGCCAGCAGCAGGGACGGAGCCAATCAGCCCCAGCATTTT. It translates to CASSRDGANQPQHF.

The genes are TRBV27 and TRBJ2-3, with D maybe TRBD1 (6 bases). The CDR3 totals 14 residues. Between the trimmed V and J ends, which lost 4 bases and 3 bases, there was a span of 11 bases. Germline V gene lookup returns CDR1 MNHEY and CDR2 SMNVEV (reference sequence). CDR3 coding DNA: TGTGCCAGCAGTTCTACAGGGCATACAGATACGCAGTATTTT. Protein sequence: CASSSTGHTDTQYF.

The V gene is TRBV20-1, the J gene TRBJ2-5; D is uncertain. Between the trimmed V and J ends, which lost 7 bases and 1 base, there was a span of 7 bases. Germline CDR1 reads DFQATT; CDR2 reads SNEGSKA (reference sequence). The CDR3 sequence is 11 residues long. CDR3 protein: CSVSGQETQYF. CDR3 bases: TGCAGTGTCTCGGGCCAAGAGACCCAGTACTTC.

The CDR3 bases are TGTGCCAGCAGCCAAGACAGGGGAGTCTATGGCTACACCTTC. Translating gives CASSQDRGVYGYTF. The chain is built from TRBV14 and TRBJ1-2; weak D call: TRBD1 (6 bases). The germline gives CDR1 SGHDN, CDR2 FVKESK. Between the trimmed V and J ends, which lost 0 bases and 4 bases, there was a span of 9 bases. The CDR3 totals 14 residues.

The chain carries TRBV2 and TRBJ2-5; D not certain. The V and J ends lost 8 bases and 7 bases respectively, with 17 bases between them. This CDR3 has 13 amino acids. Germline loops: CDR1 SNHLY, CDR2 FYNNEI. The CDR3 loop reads CASVVPNSGTQYF. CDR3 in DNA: TGTGCCAGCGTTGTCCCTAATTCCGGGACCCAGTACTTC.

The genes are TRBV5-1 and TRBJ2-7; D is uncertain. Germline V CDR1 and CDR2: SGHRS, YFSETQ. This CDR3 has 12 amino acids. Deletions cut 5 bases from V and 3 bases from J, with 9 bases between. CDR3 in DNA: TGCGCCAGCAGGGCAGACAACTACGAGCAGTACTTC. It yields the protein CASRADNYEQYF.

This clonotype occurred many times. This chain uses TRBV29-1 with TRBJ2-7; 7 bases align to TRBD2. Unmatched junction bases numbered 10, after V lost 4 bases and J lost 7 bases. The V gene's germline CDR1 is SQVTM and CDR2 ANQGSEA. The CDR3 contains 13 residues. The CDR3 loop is CSVALGLGREQYF. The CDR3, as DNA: TGCAGCGTTGCCCTAGGACTAGGGAGGGAGCAGTACTTC.

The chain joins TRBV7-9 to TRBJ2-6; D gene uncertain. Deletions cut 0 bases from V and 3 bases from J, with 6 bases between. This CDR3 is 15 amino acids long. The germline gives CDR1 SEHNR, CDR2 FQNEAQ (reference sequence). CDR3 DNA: TGTGCCAGCAGCTTAGCCGGGTATGGGGCCAACGTCCTGACTTTC. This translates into CASSLAGYGANVLTF.

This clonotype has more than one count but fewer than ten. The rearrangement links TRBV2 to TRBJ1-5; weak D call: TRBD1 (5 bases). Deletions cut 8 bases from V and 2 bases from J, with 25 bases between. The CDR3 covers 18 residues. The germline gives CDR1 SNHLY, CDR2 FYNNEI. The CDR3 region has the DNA TGTGCCAGCGGGGGTGTGACGGGGGAGGGGTATGGCAATCAGCCCCAGCATTTT. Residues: CASGGVTGEGYGNQPQHF.

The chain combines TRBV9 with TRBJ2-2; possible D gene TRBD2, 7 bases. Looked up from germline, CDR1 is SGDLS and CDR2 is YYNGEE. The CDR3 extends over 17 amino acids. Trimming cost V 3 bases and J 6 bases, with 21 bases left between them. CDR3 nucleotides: TGTGCCAGCAGCGCACCAGGGGCGGGAGTCTTCCCCGGGGAGCTGTTTTTT. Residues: CASSAPGAGVFPGELFF.

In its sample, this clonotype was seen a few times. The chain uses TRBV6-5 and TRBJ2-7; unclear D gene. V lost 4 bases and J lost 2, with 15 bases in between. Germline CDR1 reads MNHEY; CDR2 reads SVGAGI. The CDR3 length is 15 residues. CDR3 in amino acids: CASSSLFGRTYEQYF. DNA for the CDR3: TGTGCCAGCAGTTCCCTCTTCGGACGGACCTACGAGCAGTACTTC.

The CDR3 DNA sequence: TGCGCCAGCAGCTTCCGAGGGACCCTAGCGGGAGCTCAGAATGAGCAGTTCTTC. Residues: CASSFRGTLAGAQNEQFF. The chain couples TRBV5-1 to TRBJ2-1; 10 bases agree with TRBD2. The CDR3 length is 18 residues. Per the germline V gene, CDR1 is SGHRS and CDR2 is YFSETQ. Trimming removed 2 bases from V and 7 bases from J; junction bases left unmatched: 15. Full variable domain (remainder filled in from reference TRBV5-1 and TRBJ2-1): KAGVTQTPRYLIKTRGQQVTLSCSPISGHRSVSWYQQTPGQGLQFLFEYFSETQRNKGNFPGRFSGRQFSNSRSEMNVSTLELGDSALYLCASSFRGTLAGAQNEQFFGPGTRLTVL.

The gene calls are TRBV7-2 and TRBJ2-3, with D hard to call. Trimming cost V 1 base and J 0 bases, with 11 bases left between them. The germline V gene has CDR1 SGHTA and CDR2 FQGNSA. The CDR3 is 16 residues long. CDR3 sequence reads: CASSLGGLTSTDTQYF. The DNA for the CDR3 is TGTGCCAGCAGCTTAGGTGGGCTAACTAGCACAGATACGCAGTATTTT. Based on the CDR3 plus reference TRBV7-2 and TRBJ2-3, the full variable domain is GAGVSQSPSNKVTEKGKDVELRCDPISGHTALYWYRQSLGQGLEFLIYFQGNSAPDKSGLPSDRFSAERTGGSVSTLTIQRTQQEDSAVYLCASSLGGLTSTDTQYFGPGTRLTVL.

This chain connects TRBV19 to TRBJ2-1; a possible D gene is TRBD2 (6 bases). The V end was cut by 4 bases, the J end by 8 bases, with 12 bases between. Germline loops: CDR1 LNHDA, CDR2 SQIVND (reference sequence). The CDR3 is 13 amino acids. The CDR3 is CASSNRWGDEQFF. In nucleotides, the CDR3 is TGTGCCAGTAGTAATCGTTGGGGGGATGAGCAGTTCTTC.

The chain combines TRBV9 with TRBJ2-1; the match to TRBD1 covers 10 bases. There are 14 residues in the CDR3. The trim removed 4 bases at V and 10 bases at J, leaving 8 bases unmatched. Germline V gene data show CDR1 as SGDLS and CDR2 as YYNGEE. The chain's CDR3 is CASSPETGGSEQFF. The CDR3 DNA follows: TGTGCCAGCAGCCCCGAGACAGGGGGCAGCGAGCAGTTCTTC.

DNA for the CDR3: TGTGCCAGCAGTACCGGATCCGGCGAGCAGTACTTC. Translated: CASSTGSGEQYF. V gene TRBV9 combines with J gene TRBJ2-7; D unresolved. Germline CDR1 is SGDLS and CDR2 is YYNGEE. CDR3 length: 12 amino acids. Trimming pared 5 bases from V and 6 bases from J, leaving 12 bases between.

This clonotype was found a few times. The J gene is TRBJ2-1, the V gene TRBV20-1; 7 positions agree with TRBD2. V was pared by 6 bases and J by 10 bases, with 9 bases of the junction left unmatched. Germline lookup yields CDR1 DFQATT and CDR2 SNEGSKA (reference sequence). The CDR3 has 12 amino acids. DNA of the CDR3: TGCAGTGCCAGGACTAGTTTCGTCGAGCAGTTCTTC. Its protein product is CSARTSFVEQFF.

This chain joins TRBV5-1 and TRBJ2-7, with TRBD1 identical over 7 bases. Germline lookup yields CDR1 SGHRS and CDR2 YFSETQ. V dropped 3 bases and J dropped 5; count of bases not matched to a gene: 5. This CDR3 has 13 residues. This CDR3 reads CASSWDDRDEQYF. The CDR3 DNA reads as TGCGCCAGCAGCTGGGACGACAGGGACGAGCAGTACTTC.

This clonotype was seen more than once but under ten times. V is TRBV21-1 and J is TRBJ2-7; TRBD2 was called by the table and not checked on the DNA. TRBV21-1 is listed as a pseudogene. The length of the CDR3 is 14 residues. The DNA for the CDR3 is TGTGCCAGCAGCAAAGACCTGCGGGTATACGAGCAGTACTTC. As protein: CASSKDLRVYEQYF.

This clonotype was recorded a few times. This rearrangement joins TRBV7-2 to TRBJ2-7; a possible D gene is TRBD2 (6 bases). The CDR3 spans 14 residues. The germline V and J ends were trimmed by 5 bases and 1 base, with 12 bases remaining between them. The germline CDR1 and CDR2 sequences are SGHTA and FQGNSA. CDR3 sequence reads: CASSLGTQSYEQYF. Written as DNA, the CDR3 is TGTGCCAGCAGCCTCGGGACTCAGTCCTACGAGCAGTACTTC.

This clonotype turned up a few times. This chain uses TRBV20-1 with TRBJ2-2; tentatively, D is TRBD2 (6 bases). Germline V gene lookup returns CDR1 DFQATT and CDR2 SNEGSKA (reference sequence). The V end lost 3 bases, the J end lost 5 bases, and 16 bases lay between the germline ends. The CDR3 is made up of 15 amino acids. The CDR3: CSARLALGGTGELFF. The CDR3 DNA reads TGCAGTGCTAGGTTGGCTCTCGGGGGAACCGGGGAGCTGTTTTTT.

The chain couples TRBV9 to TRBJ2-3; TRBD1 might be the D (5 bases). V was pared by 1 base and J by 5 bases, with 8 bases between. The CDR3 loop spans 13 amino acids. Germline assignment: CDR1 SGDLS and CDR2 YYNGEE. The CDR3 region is CASSVRQQDTQYF. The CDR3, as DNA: TGTGCCAGCAGCGTACGACAGCAAGATACGCAGTATTTT.